This TCR beta chain was found in a study of blood T cell repertoires in COVID-19. Study-wide context: PBMCs, B-cell-depleted T cells, or T cells were the source of the cDNA or gDNA that made up the material.

Per the germline V gene, CDR1 is LGHDT and CDR2 is YNNKEL (reference sequence). The CDR3 contains 14 residues. V was shortened by 10 bases and J by 4 bases, with 14 bases between the two germline ends. Per the study methods: Reference gene primer amplification gave estimated nucleated cell counts. Assay: immunoSEQ multiplex PCR; the TCRdb copy retains only in-frame clones and omits some. V and J calls and clone size are as listed in that table; D and trimming were resolved from the DNA. The top ten hold 0.9% to 1.2% of the sample, which has fewer than 300,000 clones, approximately 92% seen once. The chain links TRBV3-1 (or the pseudogene TRBV3-2) to TRBJ2-6, with a possible D match to TRBD1 (6 bases). This receptor was obtained from a woman in her 30s who had recovered from COVID-19. Sequencing used PBMCs or T cells enriched from blood (not recorded which). The CDR3 DNA reads TGTGCCAAAGGAGGACAGCCCGGGGCCAACGTCCTGACTTTC. Translating gives CAKGGQPGANVLTF.